This TCR beta chain was sequenced in a study of human T cells and chemical hapten exposure. Across the whole study: Minor pooled library volume differences mainly drove per-sample TCR yield variation. Study-wide points: Having alopecia, the donors may differ immunologically from healthy people.

Time point indicated: patch test 2, 6 weeks after DPC sensitization. Described treatment: therapeutic diphenylcyclopropenone sensitization with weekly scalp DPC. CDR3 length: 19 amino acids. The V gene end was trimmed by 3 bases and the J gene end by 3 bases; junction bases not matched to a gene: 16. Original analysis: Samples held a median of approximately 96,000 TCRs, range about 23,224–690,600. A single record per CDR3 protein comes from TCRdb applying MiXCR to the RACE reads. Clone size and V and J calls follow TCRdb, not the original study. The table records 350,000 to 400,000 distinct CDR3 sequences, around 6% of them present only once. This clonotype was seen repeatedly, ten times or more. The antigen remains undetermined.

Sequences were derived from whole blood, sampled in connection with sensitization to the hapten diphenylcyclopropenone (DPC). The TCR was taken from a woman between 18 and 30 years old with alopecia areata. Some clones in this sample may be carry-over from other donors' samples. V gene TRBV12-3 or TRBV12-4 combines with J gene TRBJ2-5; TRBD2 matches 10 bases. CDR3 sequence: CASSFVGMVAGGPKETQYF. The CDR3 bases are TGTGCCAGCAGTTTTGTCGGCATGGTAGCGGGGGGACCTAAAGAGACCCAGTACTTC.